The T cell receptor beta chain described here comes from a study of blood T cell repertoires in COVID-19. V was cut by 6 bases and J by 4 bases, with 9 bases left in between. The CDR3 totals 12 residues. In the study's own analysis: Estimated nucleated cell counts came from reference gene primer amplification. TCRdb's table, derived via immunoSEQ multiplex PCR, lists solely in-frame clones and lacks some. V and J calls and clone size are given by that table; D and trimming were obtained from the DNA. The repertoire includes under 250,000 clones, approximately 83% of them detected once, and approximately 1.8% sits in the top ten.

This chain connects TRBV12-3 or TRBV12-4 to TRBJ2-5; D is possibly TRBD2 (6 bases). The TCR was taken from a man aged 25 to 40 who had recovered from COVID-19. Sequenced input: peripheral blood. The CDR3 DNA is TGTGCCAGCAGAGGGACTTTAGAGACCCAGTACTTC. Amino acid sequence: CASRGTLETQYF.